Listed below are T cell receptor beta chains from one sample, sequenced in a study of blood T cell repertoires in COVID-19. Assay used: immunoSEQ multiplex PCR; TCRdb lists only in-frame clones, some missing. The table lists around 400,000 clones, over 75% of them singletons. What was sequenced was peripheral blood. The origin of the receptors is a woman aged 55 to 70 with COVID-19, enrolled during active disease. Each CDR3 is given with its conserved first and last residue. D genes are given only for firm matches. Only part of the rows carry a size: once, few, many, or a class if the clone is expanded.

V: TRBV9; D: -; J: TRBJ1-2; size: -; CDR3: CASSSGLSDGYTF; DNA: TGTGCCAGCAGCTCGGGGTTGTCCGATGGCTACACCTTC
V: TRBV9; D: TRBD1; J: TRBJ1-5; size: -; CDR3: CASTVLGGQGHSNQPQHF; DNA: TGTGCCAGCACGGTTCTCGGGGGACAGGGACATAGCAATCAGCCCCAGCATTTT
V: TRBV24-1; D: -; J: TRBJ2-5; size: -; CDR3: CATSSPGIGETQYF; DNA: TGTGCCACCAGTTCCCCGGGAATAGGGGAGACCCAGTACTTC
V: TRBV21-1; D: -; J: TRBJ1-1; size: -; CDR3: CASSPRGTARTEAFF; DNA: TGTGCCAGCAGCCCTAGGGGGACGGCGAGGACTGAAGCTTTCTTT
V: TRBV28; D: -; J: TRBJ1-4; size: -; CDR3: CASSLGLTTNEKLFF; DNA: TGTGCCAGCAGTTTAGGGCTTACAACTAATGAAAAACTGTTTTTT
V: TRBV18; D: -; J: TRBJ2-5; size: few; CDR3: CASSPDGGTQYF; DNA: TGTGCCAGCTCACCGGACGGGGGGACCCAGTACTTC
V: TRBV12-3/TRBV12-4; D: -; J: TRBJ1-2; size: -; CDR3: CASSLTGYGYTF; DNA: TGTGCCAGCAGTTTAACCGGCTATGGCTACACCTTC
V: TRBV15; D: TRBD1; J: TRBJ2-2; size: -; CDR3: CATSRDPRTGGRNTGELFF; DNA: TGTGCCACCAGCAGAGATCCAAGGACAGGGGGACGAAACACCGGGGAGCTGTTTTTT
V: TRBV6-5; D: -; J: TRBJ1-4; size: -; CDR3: CASSYSAGSTNEKLFF; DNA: TGTGCCAGCAGTTACTCGGCAGGCTCAACTAATGAAAAACTGTTTTTT
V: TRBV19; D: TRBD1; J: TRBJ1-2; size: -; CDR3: CASTPAGTGDRYGYTF; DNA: TGTGCCAGTACCCCGGCCGGGACAGGGGATCGGTATGGCTACACCTTC
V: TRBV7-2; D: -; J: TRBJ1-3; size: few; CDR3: CASSPPGGPRGTIYF; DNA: TGTGCCAGCAGCCCGCCAGGCGGCCCCAGGGGCACCATATATTTT
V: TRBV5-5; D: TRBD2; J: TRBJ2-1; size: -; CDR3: CASSAGLVSNNEQFF; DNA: TGTGCCAGCAGCGCCGGACTAGTTTCTAACAATGAGCAGTTCTTC
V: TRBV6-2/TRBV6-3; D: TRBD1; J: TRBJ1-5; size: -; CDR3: CASSRGGRGDRQNQPQHF; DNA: TGTGCCAGCAGCCGAGGCGGCCGGGGGGACAGGCAAAATCAGCCCCAGCATTTT
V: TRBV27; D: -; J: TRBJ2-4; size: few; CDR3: CASSPRVAKNIQYF; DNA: TGTGCCAGCAGTCCACGGGTAGCCAAAAACATTCAGTACTTC
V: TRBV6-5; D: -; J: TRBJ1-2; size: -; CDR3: CASRQTGTPYGYTF; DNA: TGTGCCAGCAGACAAACCGGGACACCCTATGGCTACACCTTC
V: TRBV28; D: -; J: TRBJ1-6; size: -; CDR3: CASSLVGFGGNSPLHF; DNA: TGTGCCAGCAGTTTAGTGGGGTTTGGGGGGAATTCACCCCTCCACTTT
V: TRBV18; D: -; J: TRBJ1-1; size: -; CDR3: CASSADFLGNTEAFF; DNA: TGTGCCAGCTCAGCGGACTTTCTGGGTAACACTGAAGCTTTCTTT
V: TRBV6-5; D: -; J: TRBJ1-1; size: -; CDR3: CASSYSSPGQEAFF; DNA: TGTGCCAGCAGTTACTCGTCACCGGGACAAGAAGCTTTCTTT
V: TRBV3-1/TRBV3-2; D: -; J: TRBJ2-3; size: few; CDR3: CASSPRDFGADTQYF; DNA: TGTGCCAGCAGCCCGAGGGACTTTGGGGCAGATACGCAGTATTTT
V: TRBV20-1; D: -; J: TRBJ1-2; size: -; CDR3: CSAYRVGGYTF; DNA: TGCAGTGCTTACAGGGTAGGGGGCTACACCTTC
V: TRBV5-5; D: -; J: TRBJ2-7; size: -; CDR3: CASSLGPGDTYEQYF; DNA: TGTGCCAGCAGCTTGGGGCCAGGGGATACCTACGAGCAGTACTTC
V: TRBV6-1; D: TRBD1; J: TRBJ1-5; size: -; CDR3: CASSEVDRGQPQHF; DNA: TGTGCCAGCAGTGAAGTTGACAGGGGTCAGCCCCAGCATTTT
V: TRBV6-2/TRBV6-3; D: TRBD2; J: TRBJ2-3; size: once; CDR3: CASSYGTSGLPANTQYF; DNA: TGTGCCAGCAGTTACGGAACTAGCGGGCTCCCGGCAAATACGCAGTATTTT
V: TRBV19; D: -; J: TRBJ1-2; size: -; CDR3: CASSISGMNYGYTF; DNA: TGTGCCAGTAGTATCTCAGGAATGAACTATGGCTACACCTTC
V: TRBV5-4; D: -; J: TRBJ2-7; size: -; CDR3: CASSSQGPNPYEQYF; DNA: TGTGCCAGCAGCTCACAGGGCCCCAATCCCTACGAGCAGTACTTC
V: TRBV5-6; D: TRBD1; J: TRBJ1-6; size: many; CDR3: CASSADRLFNSPLHF; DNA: TGTGCCAGCAGCGCGGACAGGCTTTTTAATTCACCCCTCCACTTT
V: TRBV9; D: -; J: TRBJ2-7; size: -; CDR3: CASSRADSISYEQYF; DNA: TGTGCCAGCAGTAGGGCGGACAGTATTTCCTACGAGCAGTACTTC
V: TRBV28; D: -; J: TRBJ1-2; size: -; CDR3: CASWAVNYGYTF; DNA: TGTGCCAGCTGGGCAGTCAACTATGGCTACACCTTC
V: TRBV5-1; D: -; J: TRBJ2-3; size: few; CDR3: CASSLNQGSTQYF; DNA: TGCGCCAGCAGCCTCAATCAGGGGAGCACGCAGTATTTT
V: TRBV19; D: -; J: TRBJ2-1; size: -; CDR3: CASSTGSSYNEQFF; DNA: TGTGCCAGTAGTACCGGGAGCTCCTACAATGAGCAGTTCTTC
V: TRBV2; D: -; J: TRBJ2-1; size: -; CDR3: CASSDTGLRGYNEQFF; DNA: TGTGCCAGCAGTGACACAGGGCTTCGTGGGTACAATGAGCAGTTCTTC
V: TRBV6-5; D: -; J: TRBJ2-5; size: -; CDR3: CASSYSGAPTQETQYF; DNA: TGTGCCAGCAGTTACTCAGGGGCCCCCACACAAGAGACCCAGTACTTC
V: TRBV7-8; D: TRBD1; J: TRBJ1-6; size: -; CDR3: CASSQGQGRNSPLHF; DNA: TGTGCCAGCAGCCAGGGACAGGGTAGGAATTCACCCCTCCACTTT
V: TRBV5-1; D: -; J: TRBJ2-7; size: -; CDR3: CASRRDRGYEQYF; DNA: TGCGCCAGCAGGAGAGACCGAGGCTACGAGCAGTACTTC
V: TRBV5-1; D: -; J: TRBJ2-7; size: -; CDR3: CASSLTGVYEQYF; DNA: TGCGCCAGCAGCTTGACAGGAGTCTACGAGCAGTACTTC
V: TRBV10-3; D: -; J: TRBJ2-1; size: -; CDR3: CAISQYNEQFF; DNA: TGTGCCATCAGTCAGTACAATGAGCAGTTCTTC
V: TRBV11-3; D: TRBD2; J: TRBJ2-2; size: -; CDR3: CASSHPERGDTGELFF; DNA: TGTGCCAGCAGTCACCCTGAGCGGGGGGACACCGGGGAGCTGTTTTTT
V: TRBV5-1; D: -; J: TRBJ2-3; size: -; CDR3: CASSLTSTSTDTQYF; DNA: TGCGCCAGCAGCTTGACTTCTACTAGCACAGATACGCAGTATTTT
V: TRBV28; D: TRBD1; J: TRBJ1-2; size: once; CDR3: CASSLTGTDGYTF; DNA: TGTGCCAGCAGTCTTACCGGGACAGACGGCTACACCTTC
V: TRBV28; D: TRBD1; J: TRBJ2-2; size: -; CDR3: CASSPHRGSNTGELFF; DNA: TGTGCCAGCAGTCCTCACAGGGGATCGAACACCGGGGAGCTGTTTTTT
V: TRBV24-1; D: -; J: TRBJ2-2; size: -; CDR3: CATLAPNTGELFF; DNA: TGTGCCACTCTAGCGCCGAACACCGGGGAGCTGTTTTTT
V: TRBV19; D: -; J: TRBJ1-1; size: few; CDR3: CASRQGPLLGENTEAFF; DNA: TGTGCCAGTAGACAAGGACCTCTTCTAGGGGAAAACACTGAAGCTTTCTTT
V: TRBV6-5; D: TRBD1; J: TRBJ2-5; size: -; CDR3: CASTTTGGQETQYF; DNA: TGTGCCAGCACCACGACAGGGGGTCAAGAGACCCAGTACTTC
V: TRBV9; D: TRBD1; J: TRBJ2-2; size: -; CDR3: CASSVAQQGARTGELFF; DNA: TGTGCCAGCAGCGTAGCTCAACAGGGGGCTCGGACCGGGGAGCTGTTTTTT
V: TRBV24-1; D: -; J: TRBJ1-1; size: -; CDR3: CATSGGRNTEAFF; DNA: TGTGCCACCAGCGGGGGGCGGAACACTGAAGCTTTCTTT
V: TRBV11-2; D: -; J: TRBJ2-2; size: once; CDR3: CASTTDRNTGELFF; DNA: TGTGCCAGCACCACGGACAGAAACACCGGGGAGCTGTTTTTT
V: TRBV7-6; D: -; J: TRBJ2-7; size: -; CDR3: CASSLGRSSGSNEQYF; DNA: TGTGCCAGCAGCTTAGGCAGATCGTCCGGGTCCAACGAGCAGTACTTC
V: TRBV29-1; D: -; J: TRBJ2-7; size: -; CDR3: CSVEAGPRFYEQYF; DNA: TGCAGCGTTGAGGCGGGCCCCAGGTTTTACGAGCAGTACTTC
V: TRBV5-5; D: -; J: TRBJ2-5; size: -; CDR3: CASSWRGAGGETQYF; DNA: TGTGCCAGCAGTTGGCGGGGCGCCGGTGGAGAGACCCAGTACTTC